The clone carrying this TCR beta chain was picked up a small number of times. Its antigen remains unknown. This sample was taken from a study of cytomegalovirus exposure and HLA in healthy donors. Study observations and caveats: Immune exposure data for these donors was limited to CMV serostatus. Within a later analysis, the majority of CMV-associated TCR beta chains appeared HLA-restricted.

This PCR relied on a set of 60 Vbeta primers and 13 Jbeta primers. The method was immunoSEQ multiplex PCR; TCRdb's version includes in-frame clones alone and lacks a portion of them. The sample lists fewer than 150,000 clones; about 80% were seen once. Germline V CDR1 and CDR2: ENHRY, SYGVKD. The CDR3 spans 16 residues. The V gene end was trimmed by 6 bases and the J gene end by 3 bases; junction bases not matched to a gene: 10. Everyone who donated was a healthy bone marrow donor. The V gene is TRBV10-3, the J gene TRBJ1-1; 10 nucleotides line up with TRBD1. This TCR derives from a man aged 40-49 years in good health and CMV-seropositive. The sequencing sample was made of PBMCs. The DNA of the CDR3 is TGTGCCATCAGCCCCGGGACAGGGGTCGGGTACACTGAAGCTTTCTTT. Encoded protein: CAISPGTGVGYTEAFF.